This TCR beta chain is drawn from a study of sequential checkpoint blockade in melanoma. Germline V CDR1 and CDR2: LNHDA, SQIVND (reference sequence). Trimming took off 5 bases at V and 1 base at J, with 12 bases between the two ends. The CDR3 extends over 15 amino acids. The assay was immunoSEQ multiplex PCR, and TCRdb's table has in-frame clones only and misses some. Among 25,000 to 35,000 clones listed, about 77% were seen once. The treatment: randomized to nivolumab then ipilimumab (arm A) or the reverse (arm B). Live CD3+CD8+ CD19− CD56− cells were sorted from PBMCs. The genes are TRBV19 and TRBJ2-1, with D perhaps matching TRBD2 (6 bases). The sequenced sample was CD8+ T cells sorted from blood (inferred from file names), obtained from a patient given nivolumab and ipilimumab in sequence. The sequence was collected from a human donor with melanoma. This chain's CDR3 is CASSLAGHSYNEQFF. DNA of the CDR3: TGTGCCAGTAGTCTTGCGGGGCATTCCTACAATGAGCAGTTCTTC.